This TCR beta chain comes out of a study of shared clonotypes between healthy human individuals. Study summary: Donors had three CD4 naive, three CD4 memory, two CD8 naive and one CD8 memory plate apiece. Study observations and caveats: In a handful of donors, around 5% of naive CD4 clonotypes appeared in common. A small donor pool kept down the genetic and exposure-history diversity that was represented.

CDR3 length: 20 residues. TCRdb's copy holds only in-frame clones and misses some; the assay was immunoSEQ multiplex PCR. The table records some 600,000 clones, roughly 96% of them present only once. It was CD45RO-negative cells, positively selected for CCR7, that made up naive CD8 cells, with terminally differentiated effector memory CD45RA+ cells excluded. Everyone who donated was a Caucasian adult who lived in Nashville, Tennessee. A note on this clone: Its antigen remains unknown.

The clonotype comes from a woman in her 30s in good health. This chain joins TRBV12-2 and TRBJ2-5; the table's D call of TRBD2 was not tested on the DNA. TRBV12-2 is a known pseudogene. The sample taken for sequencing was naive CD8+ T cells sorted from blood. CDR3 sequence (DNA): TGTGCAAGTCGCCCGCGTATACTAGCGGGAGGGCCTCCTTGGTGGGAGACCCAGTACTTC. Translated: CASRPRILAGGPPWWETQYF.